A selection of T cell receptor beta chains follows, all from one sample in a study of T-cell reconstitution after alpha-beta-depleted transplantation in children. MiXCR, run by TCRdb on the PCR reads, gives a single entry per CDR3 protein. The repertoire holds 700,000 to 950,000 distinct CDR3 sequences, with 16% as singletons. Sequenced material: PBMCs, mostly from graft donor cells, taken 360 days after TCRalphabeta/CD19-depleted stem cell transplant. The receptors come from a male patient younger than 18 who had a stem cell transplant for acute lymphoblastic leukemia, so the T cells may come from the graft donor. The CDR3 runs from the conserved cysteine through the conserved F or W. The size entry is marked missing in some rows and otherwise reads once, few, many or a size class.

j_call: TRBJ2-1
v_call: TRBV24-1
clone_size: NA
cdr3_aa: CATSGSGGPNNEQFF

j_call: TRBJ2-3
v_call: TRBV20-1
clone_size: NA
cdr3_aa: CAGQDRADTQYF

j_call: TRBJ1-5
v_call: TRBV6-1
clone_size: NA
cdr3_aa: CASIDRGRVLVQPQHF

j_call: TRBJ1-4
v_call: TRBV29-1
clone_size: few
cdr3_aa: CSVRDRDSTNEKLFF

j_call: TRBJ2-1
v_call: TRBV7-9
clone_size: NA
cdr3_aa: CASSFWGQGLSEQFF

j_call: TRBJ1-4
v_call: TRBV6-1
clone_size: once
cdr3_aa: CASRKKQGRMEKLFF

j_call: TRBJ2-1
v_call: TRBV5-1
clone_size: NA
cdr3_aa: CASRLDQVNEQFF

j_call: TRBJ2-1
v_call: TRBV7-8
clone_size: NA
cdr3_aa: CASSLGRWYEQFF

j_call: TRBJ1-6
v_call: TRBV2
clone_size: few
cdr3_aa: CASSDLPNSPLHF

j_call: TRBJ1-1
v_call: TRBV12-3/TRBV12-4
clone_size: NA
cdr3_aa: CASISPPLKWGTEAFF

j_call: TRBJ2-1
v_call: TRBV3-1
clone_size: NA
cdr3_aa: CASSQALTRISYNEQFF

j_call: TRBJ2-4
v_call: TRBV11-1
clone_size: few
cdr3_aa: CASSLGSLGQAAKNIQYF

j_call: TRBJ2-1
v_call: TRBV3-1
clone_size: NA
cdr3_aa: CASSHRLDTATNEQFF

j_call: TRBJ1-1
v_call: TRBV4-1
clone_size: NA
cdr3_aa: CASSLSGTGPDLNTEAFF

j_call: TRBJ2-7
v_call: TRBV12-3/TRBV12-4
clone_size: many
cdr3_aa: CASSEPRTSASYEQYF

j_call: TRBJ2-3
v_call: TRBV19
clone_size: NA
cdr3_aa: CASSIGLAGDTQYF

j_call: TRBJ2-7
v_call: TRBV12-3/TRBV12-4
clone_size: once
cdr3_aa: CASSLGQVGRAGYEQYF

j_call: TRBJ2-7
v_call: TRBV15
clone_size: NA
cdr3_aa: CATSRIREGEQYF

j_call: TRBJ1-1
v_call: TRBV5-6
clone_size: few
cdr3_aa: CASSPTVAGDTEAFF

j_call: TRBJ2-5
v_call: TRBV11-2
clone_size: many
cdr3_aa: CASSLGGFGQRRETQYF

j_call: TRBJ2-7
v_call: TRBV5-1
clone_size: NA
cdr3_aa: CASSFDTPVYEQYF

j_call: TRBJ2-7
v_call: TRBV4-2
clone_size: NA
cdr3_aa: CASSRDPLAGGPYEQYF

j_call: TRBJ2-1
v_call: TRBV11-3
clone_size: few
cdr3_aa: CASSGGVAGGMQFF

j_call: TRBJ1-1
v_call: TRBV7-6
clone_size: NA
cdr3_aa: CASSLGNRVNTEAFF

j_call: TRBJ2-1
v_call: TRBV7-6
clone_size: NA
cdr3_aa: CASSLDGGGLAGGGEQFF

j_call: TRBJ2-7
v_call: TRBV20-1
clone_size: few
cdr3_aa: CSASSSSPYEQYF

j_call: TRBJ1-2
v_call: TRBV20-1
clone_size: few
cdr3_aa: CSARHRTDNYGYTF

j_call: TRBJ2-3
v_call: TRBV18
clone_size: once
cdr3_aa: CASSPRDSAYTDTQYF

j_call: TRBJ2-6
v_call: TRBV5-1
clone_size: NA
cdr3_aa: CASSSSTSGRSPGANVLTF

j_call: TRBJ2-7
v_call: TRBV10-3
clone_size: NA
cdr3_aa: CAISDVREQYF

j_call: TRBJ2-3
v_call: TRBV20-1
clone_size: few
cdr3_aa: CSARGALLAGNTDTQYF

j_call: TRBJ2-1
v_call: TRBV7-9
clone_size: NA
cdr3_aa: CASSSDRVVSYNEQFF

j_call: TRBJ2-7
v_call: TRBV11-2
clone_size: NA
cdr3_aa: CASTPKMGDRSSYEQYF

j_call: TRBJ1-2
v_call: TRBV3-1
clone_size: NA
cdr3_aa: CASSQGSRGQGYTF

j_call: TRBJ2-1
v_call: TRBV30
clone_size: few
cdr3_aa: CAWLKNGRADEQFF

j_call: TRBJ2-7
v_call: TRBV6-1
clone_size: few
cdr3_aa: CASSVTAISYEQYF

j_call: TRBJ2-1
v_call: TRBV4-2
clone_size: NA
cdr3_aa: CASSLGRGDYLNF

j_call: TRBJ2-1
v_call: TRBV27
clone_size: many
cdr3_aa: CASRAHNEQFF

j_call: TRBJ2-2
v_call: TRBV4-1
clone_size: once
cdr3_aa: CASSQDHREAGELFF

j_call: TRBJ2-5
v_call: TRBV5-1
clone_size: many
cdr3_aa: CASSAGPETQYF